These 9 T cell receptor beta chains share one sample of origin, sequenced in a study of blood T cell repertoires in COVID-19. Sequencing used immunoSEQ multiplex PCR; TCRdb keeps in-frame clones, though not all of them. The data hold fewer than 200,000 clones, with over 65% observed a single time. The sample was peripheral blood. The receptor set was obtained from a woman of 80 years or more with acute or convalescent COVID-19.

The chain is built from TRBV19 and TRBJ2-1; D unclear. Germline-derived CDR1 and CDR2 are LNHDA and SQIVND (reference sequence). Trimming took off 5 bases at V and 8 bases at J, with 10 bases between the two ends. The CDR3 consists of 12 residues. The CDR3 bases are TGTGCCAGTAGTCGAGTAACCTATGAGCAGTTCTTC. Translating gives CASSRVTYEQFF.

The chain couples TRBV28 to TRBJ1-6; unclear D gene. Deletions cut 7 bases from V and 14 bases from J, with 12 bases between. This CDR3 region has 11 residues. Per the germline V gene, CDR1 is MDHEN and CDR2 is SYDVKM. The CDR3 region has the DNA TGTGCCAGCAACGGCGGTAGGACCCTCCACTTT. Residues: CASNGGRTLHF. Combining the CDR3 with reference TRBV28 and TRBJ1-6 gives the whole variable domain DVKVTQSSRYLVKRTGEKVFLECVQDMDHENMFWYRQDPGLGLRLIYFSYDVKMKEKGDIPEGYSVSREKKERFSLILESASTNQTSMYLCASNGGRTLHFGNGTRLTVT.

The chain joins TRBV6-5 to TRBJ1-4; TRBD1 is a possible D gene (5 bases). The V gene lost 2 bases and the J gene lost 8 bases, with 15 bases spanning the gap. Germline V gives CDR1 MNHEY, CDR2 SVGAGI. The CDR3 sequence is 15 residues long. CDR3 region: CASSYRDYLGEKLFF. Written as DNA, the CDR3 is TGTGCCAGCAGTTACAGGGACTATCTGGGGGAAAAACTGTTTTTT.

The V gene is TRBV3-1 (or the pseudogene TRBV3-2), the J gene TRBJ2-3; D may be TRBD2 (5 bases). The CDR3 is made up of 15 amino acids. The V end was cut by 4 bases, the J end by 2 bases, with 13 bases between. Germline CDR1 LGHDT, CDR2 YNNKEL (reference sequence). CDR3 coding DNA: TGTGCCAGCAGCCCGAGGACTGGATTCACAGATACGCAGTATTTT. It specifies CASSPRTGFTDTQYF.

This clone was recorded a few times. The J gene is TRBJ1-5, the V gene TRBV30; TRBD1 might be the D (6 bases). CDR1 is GTSNPN, CDR2 SVGIG, per germline (reference sequence). CDR3 size: 14 residues. V was cut by 5 bases and J by 5 bases, with 16 bases left in between. The CDR3 spells CAWSPGGQDQPQHF. CDR3 in DNA: TGTGCCTGGTCTCCCGGGGGGCAAGATCAGCCCCAGCATTTT.

The chain links TRBV6-5 to TRBJ2-7, with D possibly TRBD1 on 6 matching bases. Germline CDR1 and CDR2: MNHEY and SVGAGI. The CDR3 runs to 14 residues. Trimming removed 0 bases from V and 5 bases from J, with 11 bases in between. The CDR3 protein is CASSYSPGVHEQYF. Here the CDR3 DNA reads TGTGCCAGCAGTTACTCCCCAGGGGTCCACGAGCAGTACTTC.

This clone was picked up a small number of times. The chain employs TRBV19 and TRBJ1-1; TRBD1 agrees at 10 bases. With 5 bases clipped from V and 7 bases from J, the junction kept 7 bases outside the gene matches. The CDR3 contains 14 residues. Germline CDR1 is LNHDA and CDR2 is SQIVND (reference sequence). The CDR3 here is CASSALGQGYEAFF. DNA of the CDR3: TGTGCCAGTAGTGCGTTGGGACAGGGGTATGAAGCTTTCTTT.

The CDR3 sequence is CASSKDRVTEAFF. CDR3 DNA: TGTGCCAGTAGTAAAGACAGGGTCACTGAAGCTTTCTTT. The chain recombines TRBV19 with TRBJ1-1; 7 positions agree with TRBD1. The CDR3 runs to 13 residues. Germline V gives CDR1 LNHDA, CDR2 SQIVND (reference sequence). The ends lost 4 bases at V and 4 bases at J; junction bases unmatched: 3.

The gene calls are TRBV27 and TRBJ2-7, with 12 positions matching TRBD2. The V and J ends lost 5 bases and 7 bases, in that order; junction bases with no gene match: 15. This CDR3 is built from 17 residues. The germline V gene has CDR1 MNHEY and CDR2 SMNVEV (reference sequence). CDR3 nucleotides: TGTGCCAGCAGTCCGACTAGCGGGAGTGGGTATTTAACGGAGCAGTACTTC. It codes for CASSPTSGSGYLTEQYF.